This is a list of T cell receptor beta chains from one sample in a study of OX40 agonist ivuxolimab in advanced cancers. TCRdb's table, derived via immunoSEQ multiplex PCR, lists solely in-frame clones and lacks some. The sample records tens of thousands of clones, roughly 90% being singletons. The starting material was CD4+ or CD8+ T cells sorted from blood, obtained in a trial of the OX40 agonist ivuxolimab. The origin of the receptors is an adult with an advanced solid tumor such as melanoma, head and neck, liver or kidney cancer. CDR3s include the opening cysteine and the closing phenylalanine or tryptophan. Each record gives: J gene, D gene, V gene, clone size, CDR3 DNA, CDR3 protein. The D gene is left open where the match is weak. Only part of the rows carry a size: once, few, many, or a class if the clone is expanded.

J: TRBJ2-1
D: .
V: TRBV14
size: .
DNA: TGTGCCAGCAGCCACGACAGGTACAATGAGCAGTTCTTC
CDR3: CASSHDRYNEQFF

J: TRBJ1-5
D: .
V: TRBV19
size: .
DNA: TGTGCCAGTAGGATACCAGGGACTCACAGAGATCAGCCCCAGCATTTT
CDR3: CASRIPGTHRDQPQHF

J: TRBJ2-7
D: TRBD2
V: TRBV2
size: .
DNA: TGTGCCAGCAGCCCGGGACTAGCGGGAGCCAAATACGAGCAGTACTTC
CDR3: CASSPGLAGAKYEQYF

J: TRBJ2-3
D: .
V: TRBV5-1
size: .
DNA: TGCGCCAGCAGCTTAGGGAGACTTACAGATACGCAGTATTTT
CDR3: CASSLGRLTDTQYF

J: TRBJ1-2
D: TRBD1
V: TRBV18
size: .
DNA: TGTGCCAGCTCACCAACAGGGGAAGCTAACTATGGCTACACCTTC
CDR3: CASSPTGEANYGYTF

J: TRBJ1-1
D: .
V: TRBV4-3
size: .
DNA: TGCGCCAGCAGCCAGGCCCCACAGGCAAACACTGAAGCTTTCTTT
CDR3: CASSQAPQANTEAFF

J: TRBJ2-1
D: .
V: TRBV11-2
size: .
DNA: TGTGCCAGCAGCTTCGCTGGGAGCTACAATGAGCAGTTCTTC
CDR3: CASSFAGSYNEQFF

J: TRBJ2-5
D: .
V: TRBV7-2
size: .
DNA: TGTGCCAGCAGCTCACAGGGTGGTTCGGAGACCCAGTACTTC
CDR3: CASSSQGGSETQYF

J: TRBJ1-5
D: TRBD1
V: TRBV4-2
size: once
DNA: TGTGCCAGCAGCCAAGATCCGGGGACAGCCGCCCAGCCCCAGCATTTT
CDR3: CASSQDPGTAAQPQHF

J: TRBJ1-1
D: TRBD1
V: TRBV27
size: .
DNA: TGTGCCAGCAGTTTTGTCGGCAGGGGGCGAACTGAAGCTTTCTTT
CDR3: CASSFVGRGRTEAFF

J: TRBJ1-2
D: TRBD1
V: TRBV5-5
size: .
DNA: TGTGCCAGCAGCCCCAGACTAGGGCAGGGGGGAGGCTACACCTTC
CDR3: CASSPRLGQGGGYTF

J: TRBJ1-2
D: TRBD1
V: TRBV28
size: .
DNA: TGTGCCAGCAGTTCGGACAGGGGTTGGGATGGCTACACCTTC
CDR3: CASSSDRGWDGYTF

J: TRBJ2-5
D: TRBD2
V: TRBV5-1
size: .
DNA: TGCGCCAGCAGCTCCGGGGGGGGTGAGACCCAGTACTTC
CDR3: CASSSGGGETQYF

J: TRBJ1-5
D: .
V: TRBV11-2
size: .
DNA: TGTGCCAGCAGCCTTTCCCTAGATCAGCCCCAGCATTTT
CDR3: CASSLSLDQPQHF

J: TRBJ2-7
D: .
V: TRBV6-6
size: .
DNA: TGTGCCAGCAGTGACTCAAGTTACTACGAGCAGTACTTC
CDR3: CASSDSSYYEQYF

J: TRBJ2-3
D: TRBD2
V: TRBV5-6
size: .
DNA: TGTGCCAGCAGCTCCCTCTTAGCGGGAGTTACGCAGTATTTT
CDR3: CASSSLLAGVTQYF

J: TRBJ2-1
D: TRBD2
V: TRBV9
size: .
DNA: TGTGCCAGCAACCAAGCGCCTAGCGGGGATTACAATGAGCAGTTCTTC
CDR3: CASNQAPSGDYNEQFF

J: TRBJ2-1
D: TRBD2
V: TRBV5-1
size: .
DNA: TGCGCCAGCAGGCAATTAGCGGGCTCCTACAATGAGCAGTTCTTC
CDR3: CASRQLAGSYNEQFF

J: TRBJ2-2
D: .
V: TRBV9
size: .
DNA: TGTGCCAGCAGCTCTACAATACAGGGAACCGGGGAGCTGTTTTTT
CDR3: CASSSTIQGTGELFF

J: TRBJ1-2
D: .
V: TRBV7-3
size: .
DNA: TGTGCCAGCAGCCCTACGAGCCGCGGGAACTATGGCTACACCTTC
CDR3: CASSPTSRGNYGYTF

J: TRBJ1-1
D: .
V: TRBV30
size: few
DNA: TGTGCCTGGAGGAACTACCAAACGGGGACTGAAGCTTTCTTT
CDR3: CAWRNYQTGTEAFF

J: TRBJ2-4
D: .
V: TRBV28
size: .
DNA: TGTGCCAGCAGCCTCCCCGCAGCCGGCTCACCGTACTTC
CDR3: CASSLPAAGSPYF

J: TRBJ2-2
D: .
V: TRBV7-2
size: .
DNA: TGTGCCAGCAGCTTCGGACCCCTGAACACCGGGGAGCTGTTTTTT
CDR3: CASSFGPLNTGELFF

J: TRBJ1-4
D: .
V: TRBV9
size: .
DNA: TGTGCCAGCAGCGTAGCCGGGACCTACAATGAAAAACTGTTTTTT
CDR3: CASSVAGTYNEKLFF

J: TRBJ2-4
D: .
V: TRBV19
size: .
DNA: TGTGCCAGTAGTATGGGGCGCCCGACAGCCAAAAACATTCAGTACTTC
CDR3: CASSMGRPTAKNIQYF

J: TRBJ1-3
D: TRBD1
V: TRBV29-1
size: .
DNA: TGCAGCGTTGACTCGGGACAGAGAAACACCATATATTTT
CDR3: CSVDSGQRNTIYF

J: TRBJ2-7
D: .
V: TRBV5-1
size: .
DNA: TGCGCCAGCAGCAATTTCTACGAGCAGTACTTC
CDR3: CASSNFYEQYF

J: TRBJ1-2
D: .
V: TRBV28
size: .
DNA: TGTGCCAGCAGGAAAGAGAACTATGGCTACACCTTC
CDR3: CASRKENYGYTF

J: TRBJ2-7
D: TRBD1
V: TRBV5-1
size: .
DNA: TGCGCCAGCAGCTTACAGGGGGGTTGGTACGAGCAGTACTTC
CDR3: CASSLQGGWYEQYF

J: TRBJ1-2
D: .
V: TRBV5-8
size: .
DNA: TGTGCCAGCAGCTACCCGGCAGGGGATGGCTACACCTTC
CDR3: CASSYPAGDGYTF

J: TRBJ1-3
D: .
V: TRBV19
size: .
DNA: TGTGCCAGTAGTATGATCAACTCTGGAAACACCATATATTTT
CDR3: CASSMINSGNTIYF

J: TRBJ2-1
D: TRBD2
V: TRBV19
size: .
DNA: TGTGCCAGTAGTACAAGCGGGGCGTGGACCTACAATGAGCAGTTCTTC
CDR3: CASSTSGAWTYNEQFF

J: TRBJ2-1
D: .
V: TRBV28
size: .
DNA: TGTGCCAGCAGCCGGGCCCTATCCTACAATGAGCAGTTCTTC
CDR3: CASSRALSYNEQFF

J: TRBJ1-4
D: TRBD1
V: TRBV11-1
size: .
DNA: TGTGCCAGCAGCTTAGGGTCCGGGACAGGGGGAGAAAAACTGTTTTTT
CDR3: CASSLGSGTGGEKLFF

J: TRBJ2-1
D: .
V: TRBV19
size: .
DNA: TGTGCCAGTAATACGCGTCGAGTAGGCTCCTACAATGAGCAGTTCTTC
CDR3: CASNTRRVGSYNEQFF

J: TRBJ2-7
D: .
V: TRBV28
size: .
DNA: TGTGCCAGCAGTTTGTTCAGTCCAGCCTACGAGCAGTACTTC
CDR3: CASSLFSPAYEQYF

J: TRBJ2-1
D: .
V: TRBV4-2
size: .
DNA: TGTGCCAGCAGCCAGGTCGCTTTAGCGGTCTACTACAATGAGCAGTTCTTC
CDR3: CASSQVALAVYYNEQFF

J: TRBJ2-1
D: .
V: TRBV28
size: .
DNA: TGTGCCAGCAGTTTAGGTCTCAATGAGCAGTTCTTC
CDR3: CASSLGLNEQFF

J: TRBJ2-5
D: TRBD1
V: TRBV7-3
size: .
DNA: TGTGCCAGCAGCTATCGGACAGGGGTAAAAGAGACCCAGTACTTC
CDR3: CASSYRTGVKETQYF

J: TRBJ2-7
D: .
V: TRBV28
size: .
DNA: TGTGCCAGCAGTTTCATTGGGGGGTTTGACGAGCAGTACTTC
CDR3: CASSFIGGFDEQYF

J: TRBJ2-1
D: TRBD1
V: TRBV27
size: once
DNA: TGTGCCAGCAGTTCCGCAGGGGGCGTCTATGAGCAGTTCTTC
CDR3: CASSSAGGVYEQFF